The entry that follows covers one T cell receptor (beta chain) sequence. Its antigen is currently unknown. This sample is part of a study of cytomegalovirus exposure and HLA in healthy donors. Study-level findings and limits: Exclusion as indistinguishable affected some V segments, including TRBV6-2 and TRBV6-3.

60 Vbeta and 13 Jbeta primers were used in PCR. Here immunoSEQ multiplex PCR was the method, and the copy in TCRdb shows in-frame clones only, minus some. Among around 200,000 clones, approximately 78% were seen once, and the ten largest hold about 0.84%. Between the trimmed V and J ends, which lost 3 bases and 1 base, there was a span of 15 bases. CDR3 size: 16 residues. The germline V gene encodes CDR1 LNHNV and CDR2 YYDKDF (reference sequence). The specimen was PBMCs. The clonotype was recovered from a woman between 18 and 29 years old in good health and CMV-seronegative. The chain couples TRBV15 to TRBJ1-2, with a weak D call TRBD1 (6 bases). CDR3 in DNA: TGTGCCACCAGCAGGATTGGCGGGGGCCATAACTATGGCTACACCTTC. Its translation: CATSRIGGGHNYGYTF.